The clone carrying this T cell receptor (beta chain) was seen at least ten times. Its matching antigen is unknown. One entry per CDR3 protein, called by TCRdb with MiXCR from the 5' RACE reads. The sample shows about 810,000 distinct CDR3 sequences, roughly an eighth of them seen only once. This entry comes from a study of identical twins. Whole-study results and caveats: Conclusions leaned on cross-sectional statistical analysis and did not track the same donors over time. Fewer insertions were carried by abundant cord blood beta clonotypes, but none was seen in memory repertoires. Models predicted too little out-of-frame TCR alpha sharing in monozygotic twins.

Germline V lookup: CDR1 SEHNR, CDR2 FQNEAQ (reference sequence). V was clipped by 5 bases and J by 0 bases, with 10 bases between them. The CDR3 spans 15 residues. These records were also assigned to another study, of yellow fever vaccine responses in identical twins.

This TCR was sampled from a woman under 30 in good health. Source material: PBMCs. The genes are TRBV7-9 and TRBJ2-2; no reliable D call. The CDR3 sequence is CASSPGLSNTGELFF. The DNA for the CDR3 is TGTGCCAGCAGCCCGGGCCTTTCGAACACCGGGGAGCTGTTTTTT.